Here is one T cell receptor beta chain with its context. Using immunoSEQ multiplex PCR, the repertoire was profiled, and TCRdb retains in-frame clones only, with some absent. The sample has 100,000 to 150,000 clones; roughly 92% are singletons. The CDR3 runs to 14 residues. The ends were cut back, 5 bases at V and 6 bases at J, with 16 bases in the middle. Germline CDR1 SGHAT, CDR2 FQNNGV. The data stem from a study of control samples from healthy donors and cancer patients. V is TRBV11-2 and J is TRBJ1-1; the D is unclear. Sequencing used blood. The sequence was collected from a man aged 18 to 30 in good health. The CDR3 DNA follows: TGTGCCAGCAGCCAATTGTTGGAGGCGCCTGAAGCTTTCTTT. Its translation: CASSQLLEAPEAFF.